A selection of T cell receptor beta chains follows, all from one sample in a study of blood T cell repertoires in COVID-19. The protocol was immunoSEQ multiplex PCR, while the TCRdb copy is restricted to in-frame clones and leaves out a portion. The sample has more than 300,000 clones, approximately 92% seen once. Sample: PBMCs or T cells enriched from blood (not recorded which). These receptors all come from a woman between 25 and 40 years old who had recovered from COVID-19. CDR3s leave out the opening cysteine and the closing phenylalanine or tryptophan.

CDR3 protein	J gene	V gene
ASSRAGGFGNTIY	TRBJ1-3	TRBV7-2
AWSGQGDSPLH	TRBJ1-6	TRBV30
AIRLQDRQPNEQF	TRBJ2-1	TRBV10-3
ASSTLSTDTQY	TRBJ2-3	TRBV19
ASQTVMNTGELF	TRBJ2-2	TRBV28
ASSSELALEGYT	TRBJ1-2	TRBV7-9
ASSWNLAGGPANTGELF	TRBJ2-2	TRBV3-1/TRBV3-2
ASSEGGRGQPQH	TRBJ1-5	TRBV2
AWRWKDRGPGQETQY	TRBJ2-5	TRBV30
ASSFRAGLYEQY	TRBJ2-7	TRBV27
ASSPGIQETQY	TRBJ2-5	TRBV7-2
ASRSGGAPNEQY	TRBJ2-7	TRBV28
ASSFEDSDSGNTIY	TRBJ1-3	TRBV12-1
ASSVFAGEGTDTQY	TRBJ2-3	TRBV9
ASSGGGDPTNYGYT	TRBJ1-2	TRBV28
ASSRLTSGQETQY	TRBJ2-5	TRBV7-6
ASSELAEGNEQF	TRBJ2-1	TRBV6-1
ASHPSQGEYNEKLF	TRBJ1-4	TRBV4-2
ASSKTSRSYEQY	TRBJ2-7	TRBV6-5
ATSSGTGIGAF	TRBJ1-1	TRBV28
ASSLGRGNQPQH	TRBJ1-5	TRBV7-2
ASSENYGYT	TRBJ1-2	TRBV7-9
ASSQDGGYGYT	TRBJ1-2	TRBV4-3
SVREGLKGYT	TRBJ1-2	TRBV29-1
AISESKRSSVNEQF	TRBJ2-1	TRBV10-3
AILTSGGSSYNEQF	TRBJ2-1	TRBV28
ASSFRTRQGAYNEQF	TRBJ2-1	TRBV11-2
ASSSDRGFGNTIY	TRBJ1-3	TRBV7-2
ASGPLNEQY	TRBJ2-7	TRBV7-9
ASSLGSTGQETQY	TRBJ2-5	TRBV7-3
ASIQQGYTYEQY	TRBJ2-7	TRBV28
ASSPQTSGQETQY	TRBJ2-5	TRBV18
ASSIGTSGSYEQY	TRBJ2-7	TRBV9
ATSDPLYGRGAF	TRBJ1-1	TRBV24-1
ASRRGGQETQY	TRBJ2-5	TRBV6-6
ASSQAGAYEQY	TRBJ2-7	TRBV14
ASTPTQGAGELF	TRBJ2-2	TRBV5-6
ASRGGQGSFGYT	TRBJ1-2	TRBV6-5
ARSNRGMTEAF	TRBJ1-1	TRBV5-4
ASSGTGVTEAF	TRBJ1-1	TRBV2
ASSEGRGTDTQY	TRBJ2-3	TRBV6-1
ASRTRLAGVNEQY	TRBJ2-7	TRBV28
ATRTSGPSGRAQY	TRBJ2-5	TRBV19
ASSSRDSGNTIY	TRBJ1-3	TRBV6-5
ASSLVAGANEQY	TRBJ2-7	TRBV7-6
ASSGRGQGYT	TRBJ1-2	TRBV25-1